This entry features one T cell receptor (beta chain) sequence. This clone has a single count. What this receptor recognizes is not known. Base-call qualities are not available, and no considerably larger clone is one nucleotide away. The sample comes from a study of blood T cell repertoires in COVID-19 (TCRdb year 2020). About the investigation overall: Collaborator samples came from the United States, Italy and Spain and covered acute and convalescent phases of COVID-19. Samples were obtained from the ongoing ImmuneRACE study (first 160 participants) and from 1,254 subjects provided by 6 global collaborators. Where available, HLA class I and class II types were taken from metadata supplied by the sample provider and were not determined by assay-based typing. A freely available public database, intended as a resource for researchers studying the immune response to SARS-CoV-2, is where the repertoires were released. Subjects who had been exposed to COVID-19, were actively infected with it, or had recovered from it provided the deeply sampled blood TCRbeta repertoires that made up the dataset. The material from the prospective study consisted of cDNA or gDNA derived from T cells, B-cell-depleted T cells, or PBMCs. A de-identified subject ID, COVID-19 status, age in years and sex were almost always included in the sample metadata. Points the paper makes about the study in general: The amount of clinical and demographic metadata varied by source and participant and was provided uncurated.

Its CDR3 holds 14 amino acids, cysteine through phenylalanine. The CDR3 DNA has 42 bases and is translated from base 1. V is shortened by 1 base, J by 8 bases, and the region joining them spans 12 bases. CDR1 and CDR2 (SEHNR, FQNEAQ) derive from the germline V gene (reference sequence). The immunoSEQ Assay, a bias-controlled multiplex PCR, was used to amplify TCRbeta CDR3 regions from genomic DNA. The authors' analysis ran thus. Nucleated cell counts per sample were estimated from amplification of reference gene primers within the assay. To quantify the absolute abundance of each unique TCRbeta CDR3 rearrangement, sequence reads were collapsed and filtered. For each sample, productive Simpson clonality was calculated as the square root of Simpson's diversity index over productive rearrangements. The table comes from immuneACCESS by way of TCRdb, which keeps in-frame sequences with V and J called. Part of the clones is missing from these tables; in studies checked, under half for an unresolved V gene and the rest for unknown reasons. V and J calls and clone size come straight from that table; D and trimming were deduced from the DNA. A total of about 89,000 clones appear in this sample, approximately 88% of them only once. The ten largest clonotypes hold around 0.44% of the sample.

The collaborating institutions used their own protocols to collect whole blood in K2EDTA tubes. For TCRbeta analysis, collaborator samples were shipped as frozen whole blood, as isolated PBMCs, or as DNA extracted from either sample type. The clonotype comes from a man in his 60s with acute or convalescent COVID-19. The sample consisted of peripheral blood. Recombination linked TRBV7-9 to TRBJ1-3; a tentative D match to TRBD1 spans 6 bases. At the DNA level, the sequence is TGTGCCAGCAGCTTAGTAGGCAGGGGAGACACCATATATTTT. Its coded protein is CASSLVGRGDTIYF. Joined to the reference TRBV7-9 and TRBJ1-3 proteins, this CDR3 gives the full variable domain: DTGVSQNPRHKITKRGQNVTFRCDPISEHNRLYWYRQTLGQGPEFLTYFQNEAQLEKSRLLSDRFSAERPKGSFSTLEIQRTEQGDSAMYLCASSLVGRGDTIYFGEGSWLTVV.